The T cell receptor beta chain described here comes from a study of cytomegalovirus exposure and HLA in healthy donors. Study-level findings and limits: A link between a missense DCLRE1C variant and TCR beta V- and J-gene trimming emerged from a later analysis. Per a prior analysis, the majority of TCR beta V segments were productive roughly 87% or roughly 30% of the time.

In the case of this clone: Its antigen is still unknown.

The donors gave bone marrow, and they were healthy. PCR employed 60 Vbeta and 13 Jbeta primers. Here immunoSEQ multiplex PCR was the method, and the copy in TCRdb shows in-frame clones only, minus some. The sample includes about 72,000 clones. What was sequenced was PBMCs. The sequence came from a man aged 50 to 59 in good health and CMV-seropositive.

The CDR3 DNA reads TGTGCCGGACTCTCTTTCTCTGGAAACACCATATATTTT. Its protein product is CAGLSFSGNTIYF. The chain joins TRBV30 to TRBJ1-3; D gene uncertain. Deletions cut 8 bases from V and 0 bases from J, with 11 bases between. CDR1 is GTSNPN and CDR2 is SVGIG in the germline V gene (reference sequence). The CDR3 has 13 residues.